The 17 T cell receptor beta chains given below trace back to one sample, sequenced in a study of vaccination effects on CD4 cells after COVID-19. TCRdb keeps only in-frame clones here, not all; method: immunoSEQ multiplex PCR. The sample lists about 48,000 clones, about 67% occurring once. The antigens these receptors bind are not known. Following an approximately 9-day culture, CD4+ T cells were purified. The sequences come from CD4+ T cells from PBMCs cultured without peptide, collected before COVID-19 vaccination. Receptor source: a human donor who received a COVID-19 vaccine.

This chain links TRBV4-2 with TRBJ2-7; 7 bases line up with TRBD1. V trimming: 3 bases; J trimming: 0 bases; junction bases outside the gene matches: 5. CDR3 length: 15 amino acids. Germline V CDR1 and CDR2: LGHNA, YNFKEQ. In DNA, the CDR3 is TGTGCCAGCAGCCAGGGACAGACCTACTCCTACGAGCAGTACTTC. This encodes CASSQGQTYSYEQYF.

CDR3 sequence: CATNRLGGDTEAFF. CDR3 nucleotides: TGTGCCACCAACCGCCTTGGGGGAGACACTGAAGCTTTCTTT. The genes are TRBV9 and TRBJ1-1, with a possible D match to TRBD1 (5 bases). Per germline, CDR1 SGDLS and CDR2 YYNGEE. The CDR3 consists of 14 residues. V was cut by 9 bases and J by 3 bases, with 18 bases left in between. Variable domain in full (rest from reference TRBV9 and TRBJ1-1): DSGVTQTPKHLITATGQRVTLRCSPRSGDLSVYWYQQSLDQGLQFLIQYYNGEERAKGNILERFSAQQFPDLHSELNLSSLELGDSALYFCATNRLGGDTEAFFGQGTRLTVV.

This chain links TRBV9 with TRBJ2-5; TRBD1 is a possible D gene (6 bases). This CDR3 region has 13 residues. Germline CDR1 and CDR2: SGDLS and YYNGEE. V dropped 4 bases and J dropped 5 bases, with 12 bases sitting between them. CDR3 nucleotide sequence: TGTGCCAGCAGCCCCGGACAGCTGGAGACCCAGTACTTC. Protein sequence: CASSPGQLETQYF.

The genes are TRBV5-1 and TRBJ2-7; tentatively, D is TRBD1 (5 bases). Looked up from germline, CDR1 is SGHRS and CDR2 is YFSETQ. The CDR3 is 15 amino acids. V shed 3 bases and J shed 0 bases, with 13 bases lying between them. In DNA, the CDR3 is TGCGCCAGCAGCTCCACAGGCCAGAGCTCCTACGAGCAGTACTTC. This codes for CASSSTGQSSYEQYF.

DNA for the CDR3: TGTGCCAGCTCACTACAGGACTCCTACGAGCAGTACTTC. This codes for CASSLQDSYEQYF. The chain couples TRBV18 to TRBJ2-7; weak D call: TRBD1 (5 bases). The CDR3 runs 13 residues. Germline V gene sequence: CDR1 KGHSH, CDR2 LQKENI. The ends were cut back, 4 bases at V and 0 bases at J, with 7 bases in the middle.

V and J are TRBV29-1 and TRBJ1-2; D unresolved. The germline gives CDR1 SQVTM, CDR2 ANQGSEA. Trimming took off 6 bases at V and 5 bases at J, with 10 bases between the two ends. The CDR3 has 11 residues. CDR3 sequence (DNA): TGCAGCGTCCGAGCGGGGTATGGCTACACCTTC. Residues: CSVRAGYGYTF.

This clone was observed a handful of times. V gene TRBV6-5 combines with J gene TRBJ1-1; TRBD1 is a possible D gene (5 bases). The CDR3 consists of 14 residues. The germline V and J ends were trimmed by 7 bases and 0 bases, with 12 bases remaining between them. CDR1 and CDR2 (germline): MNHEY, SVGAGI. The CDR3, as DNA: TGTGCCAGCACCAGGGAACCGATGAACACTGAAGCTTTCTTT. Its protein product is CASTREPMNTEAFF.

V is TRBV2 and J is TRBJ2-1, with 13 bases that match TRBD2. This CDR3 region has 22 residues. The germline V gene encodes CDR1 SNHLY and CDR2 FYNNEI. For the CDR3, the DNA is TGTGCTTACTCGGAGGGCAGGCAGATACTAGCGGGAGGGCCGGTGGCCTACAATGAGCAGTTCTTC. Translating gives CAYSEGRQILAGGPVAYNEQFF.

The chain employs TRBV27 and TRBJ1-5; possibly TRBD1 for D (6 bases). The CDR3 totals 13 residues. V dropped 10 bases and J dropped 6 bases, with 16 bases sitting between them. From germline, CDR1 is MNHEY and CDR2 SMNVEV (reference sequence). The CDR3 DNA reads as TGTGCCACCGGGACCAGGGGCTCTCAGCCCCAGCATTTT. As protein: CATGTRGSQPQHF.

This chain links TRBV5-4 with TRBJ2-3, with D tentatively TRBD1 (6 bases). In germline, CDR1 is SGHNT, CDR2 YYREEE (reference sequence). The CDR3 runs to 13 residues. V dropped 3 bases and J dropped 3 bases, with 8 bases sitting between them. The CDR3 spells CASSSTGTDTQYF. The DNA for the CDR3 is TGTGCCAGCAGCTCCACAGGGACAGATACGCAGTATTTT.

The genes are TRBV11-2 and TRBJ2-7, with unresolved D. Germline values: CDR1 SGHAT, CDR2 FQNNGV. Trimming took off 0 bases at V and 3 bases at J, with 6 bases between the two ends. This CDR3 spans 13 amino acids. CDR3 DNA sequence: TGTGCCAGCAGCTTAGAAAGGAGCTACGAGCAGTACTTC. Translated: CASSLERSYEQYF.

The genes are TRBV18 and TRBJ1-2, with 9 bases identical to TRBD1. This CDR3 is 15 amino acids long. V trimming: 2 bases; J trimming: 6 bases; junction bases outside the gene matches: 7. Per germline, CDR1 KGHSH and CDR2 LQKENI. The CDR3 is CASSPGQGQGDGYTF. The CDR3 bases are TGTGCCAGCTCACCAGGACAGGGACAGGGTGATGGCTACACCTTC.

This chain's CDR3 is CASSVDRGSGETQYF. CDR3 DNA: TGTGCCAGCAGCGTCGACAGGGGATCAGGGGAGACCCAGTACTTC. The gene calls are TRBV9 and TRBJ2-5, with 8 bases fitting TRBD1. V trimming: 2 bases; J trimming: 5 bases; junction bases outside the gene matches: 8. This CDR3 contains 15 residues. Germline lookup yields CDR1 SGDLS and CDR2 YYNGEE. Supplemented by reference TRBV9 and TRBJ2-5, the full variable domain reads DSGVTQTPKHLITATGQRVTLRCSPRSGDLSVYWYQQSLDQGLQFLIQYYNGEERAKGNILERFSAQQFPDLHSELNLSSLELGDSALYFCASSVDRGSGETQYFGPGTRLLVL.

In its sample, this clone was seen once. The chain joins TRBV10-3 to TRBJ2-3, with TRBD2 as a possible D gene (6 bases). The ends were cut back, 8 bases at V and 5 bases at J, with 11 bases in the middle. CDR1 and CDR2 from the germline V gene are ENHRY and SYGVKD. This CDR3 contains 12 residues. CDR3 in DNA: TGTGCCATCCAATCGGGGGAAGATACGCAGTATTTT. Translated, it gives CAIQSGEDTQYF.

The V gene is TRBV6-1, the J gene TRBJ2-5, with a tentative D call TRBD1 (6 bases). The V gene lost 4 bases and the J gene lost 4 bases, with 19 bases spanning the gap. Germline CDR1 reads MNHNS; CDR2 reads SASEGT. The CDR3 has 16 residues. CDR3 bases: TGTGCCAGCAGTGCAATGGAACAGGGTAGGGGAGAGACCCAGTACTTC. It codes for CASSAMEQGRGETQYF.

The rearrangement uses TRBV6-1 and TRBJ2-7; D unresolved. CDR1 and CDR2 from the germline V gene are MNHNS and SASEGT. This CDR3 contains 17 residues. V lost 0 bases to trimming and J lost 4 bases, with 19 bases between them. As DNA, the CDR3 is TGTGCCAGCAGTGAAGCGCAAGGGTTTGGAAATCGGTACGAGCAGTACTTC. It encodes CASSEAQGFGNRYEQYF.

J is TRBJ2-7 and V is TRBV5-1, with D hard to call. Looked up from germline, CDR1 is SGHRS and CDR2 is YFSETQ. V lost 4 bases and J lost 2, with 10 bases in between. The CDR3 totals 13 residues. The CDR3 spells CASSPDGPYEQYF. CDR3 sequence (DNA): TGCGCCAGCAGCCCCGACGGTCCCTACGAGCAGTACTTC.